This TCR beta chain was recovered during a study of blood T cell repertoires in COVID-19 (dated by TCRdb to between 2020 and 2021). Study-level background: Collaborator samples came from the United States, Italy and Spain and covered acute and convalescent phases of COVID-19. The material from the prospective study consisted of cDNA or gDNA derived from T cells, B-cell-depleted T cells, or PBMCs. Subjects who had been exposed to COVID-19, were actively infected with it, or had recovered from it provided the deeply sampled blood TCRbeta repertoires that made up the dataset. A freely available public database, intended as a resource for researchers studying the immune response to SARS-CoV-2, is where the repertoires were released. The samples were drawn from the first 160 participants of the ongoing ImmuneRACE study and from 1,254 subjects provided by 6 global collaborators. Sample metadata almost always included a de-identified subject ID, COVID-19 status, age in years and sex. Where available, HLA class I and class II types were taken from metadata supplied by the sample provider and were not determined by assay-based typing. Here is what the overall study found, with its caveats: Clinical and demographic metadata were provided uncurated, with the amount varying by source and participant.

As regards this clone: No antigen is known for it. No much larger clone is present one base from it, and per-base qualities are unavailable.

V loses 1 base at its end and J loses 7 bases; junction bases beyond the gene matches: 3. The CDR1 and CDR2 encoded by the germline V gene (reference sequence) are SEHNR and FQNEAQ. There are 13 amino acids in the CDR3, from cysteine to phenylalanine inclusive. Kept here is only the CDR3 DNA, which spans 39 bases and is read in frame from base 1. The collaborating institutions used their own protocols to collect whole blood in K2EDTA tubes. Collaborator samples were shipped for TCRbeta analysis as frozen whole blood, isolated PBMCs, or DNA extracted from either sample type. The immunoSEQ Assay, a bias-controlled multiplex PCR, was used to amplify TCRbeta CDR3 regions from genomic DNA. The original methods were these. The number of nucleated cells in each sample was estimated by amplification of reference gene primers within the assay. To quantify the absolute abundance of each unique TCRbeta CDR3 rearrangement, sequence reads were collapsed and filtered. For each sample, productive Simpson clonality was calculated as the square root of Simpson's diversity index over productive rearrangements. Held by TCRdb, this immuneACCESS table contains in-frame sequences only and omits some clones. Under half of the omission traces to an unresolved V gene where checked; the cause of the rest is unknown. The DNA gave D and trimming, while V, J and clone size come from that table. In all, the sample holds more than 200,000 clones, and 88% of those were seen once. The ten largest clonotypes hold over 1.5% of the sample.

Sequencing input: peripheral blood. This clonotype was obtained from a man in his 70s with acute or convalescent COVID-19. This sequence uses TRBV7-9 and TRBJ1-2; 7 central nucleotides agree with TRBD1. The nucleotide sequence reads TGTGCCAGCAGCTTAGAAGGGGGCGGTGGCTACACCTTC. Translated, this gives CASSLEGGGGYTF. The CDR3 plus the reference TRBV7-9 and TRBJ1-2 genes for the other parts give the full variable domain: DTGVSQNPRHKITKRGQNVTFRCDPISEHNRLYWYRQTLGQGPEFLTYFQNEAQLEKSRLLSDRFSAERPKGSFSTLEIQRTEQGDSAMYLCASSLEGGGGYTFGSGTRLTVV.